Sequencing of this T cell receptor (beta chain) was carried out in a study of blood T cells in healthy people across ages. Then a second PCR, running roughly 7 to 11 cycles, was carried out with a sample-barcoded 5' primer and a J-beta primer mix. A single record per CDR3 protein comes from TCRdb applying MiXCR to the 5' RACE reads. The sample includes approximately 800,000 distinct CDR3 sequences, around 62% of them seen just once. This CDR3 is built from 14 residues. Between the trimmed V and J ends, which lost 6 bases and 10 bases, there was a span of 16 bases. Germline-derived CDR1 and CDR2 are ENHRY and SYGVKD.

The J gene is TRBJ1-6, the V gene TRBV10-3; D is undetermined. This clonotype was sampled from a man aged 30 to 39 in good health. Input material: blood. The CDR3 spells CAIRETPEGSPLHF. CDR3 in DNA: TGTGCCATCAGGGAGACCCCCGAGGGATCACCCCTCCACTTT.